A single sample is the source of the 10 T cell receptor beta chains below, sequenced in a study of blood T cell repertoires in COVID-19. Profiling relied on immunoSEQ multiplex PCR, and the TCRdb table lists in-frame clones only, not all of them. The sample carries about 170,000 clones, over 65% recorded once. The sample was peripheral blood. Receptors were obtained from a woman of 80 years or more with acute or convalescent COVID-19.

This clone turned up a few times. V is TRBV5-1 and J is TRBJ2-7, with 8 bases that match TRBD1. This CDR3 has 16 residues. In germline, CDR1 is SGHRS, CDR2 YFSETQ. J gave up 0 bases and V 0 bases, and 5 bases lay outside the gene matches. In DNA form, the CDR3 reads TGCGCCAGCAGCTTGGAGGCAGGGGGCCTCTCCTACGAGCAGTACTTC. Its translation: CASSLEAGGLSYEQYF.

The rearrangement joins TRBV6-1 to TRBJ1-6, with a weak D call TRBD1 (5 bases). Looked up from germline, CDR1 is MNHNS and CDR2 is SASEGT. Trimming cost V 0 bases and J 8 bases, with 11 bases left between them. The CDR3 covers 15 residues. Here the CDR3 reads CASSEAGVRDSPLHF. The CDR3 bases are TGTGCCAGCAGTGAAGCAGGGGTTAGGGATTCACCCCTCCACTTT.

The chain couples TRBV19 to TRBJ2-7; the match to TRBD1 covers 7 bases. The CDR3 loop spans 14 amino acids. With 4 bases clipped from V and 5 bases from J, the junction kept 8 bases outside the gene matches. CDR1 is LNHDA, CDR2 SQIVND, per germline (reference sequence). The CDR3 protein is CASSTDREFDEQYF. As DNA, the CDR3 is TGTGCCAGTAGTACCGACAGGGAGTTCGACGAGCAGTACTTC. The full variable domain, rest sourced from reference TRBV19 and TRBJ2-7, is DGGITQSPKYLFRKEGQNVTLSCEQNLNHDAMYWYRQDPGQGLRLIYYSQIVNDFQKGDIAEGYSVSREKKESFPLTVTSAQKNPTAFYLCASSTDREFDEQYFGPGTRLTVT.

About this clone itself: This sample includes further DNA sequences coding for the same CDR3. J is TRBJ2-2 and V is TRBV2, with 13 bases matching TRBD2. The CDR3 is made up of 15 amino acids. The V gene end was trimmed by 3 bases and the J gene end by 5 bases; junction bases not matched to a gene: 0. Germline CDR1 and CDR2: SNHLY and FYNNEI. In DNA, the CDR3 is TGTGCCAGCAGTGAGGGACTAGCGGGAACCGGGGAGCTGTTTTTT. Encoded protein: CASSEGLAGTGELFF. Filled out from reference TRBV2 and TRBJ2-2, the complete variable domain reads EPEVTQTPSHQVTQMGQEVILRCVPISNHLYFYWYRQILGQKVEFLVSFYNNEISEKSEIFDDQFSVERPDGSNFTLKIRSTKLEDSAMYFCASSEGLAGTGELFFGEGSRLTVL.

The chain has TRBV5-6 and TRBJ1-5; perhaps TRBD1 as D (5 bases). Germline CDR1 SGHDT, CDR2 YYEEEE. Trimming pared 4 bases from V and 1 base from J, leaving 12 bases between. The CDR3 runs to 15 residues. For the CDR3, the DNA is TGTGCCAGCAGCCACCGGGGGGGGAGCAATCAGCCCCAGCATTTT. Translation gives CASSHRGGSNQPQHF.

The V call is TRBV7-8, the J call TRBJ1-4; D unclear. Germline values: CDR1 SGHVS, CDR2 FQNEAQ. CDR3 length: 15 residues. V was trimmed by 1 base and J by 11 bases, leaving 17 bases between them. This CDR3 reads CASSLELRTGHKLFF. The CDR3 coding sequence is TGTGCCAGCAGCTTAGAGCTTAGGACTGGGCACAAACTGTTTTTT.

This clone appeared a few times. The chain joins TRBV11-2 to TRBJ2-7; D is possibly TRBD1 (6 bases). V lost 5 bases, J lost 2 bases, and 19 bases lay in between. CDR1 is SGHAT, CDR2 FQNNGV, per germline. The CDR3 covers 16 residues. The CDR3 reads CASSGRGRTATYEQYF. Written as DNA, the CDR3 is TGTGCCAGCAGCGGCAGGGGTCGGACAGCAACCTACGAGCAGTACTTC.

The rearrangement uses TRBV5-4 and TRBJ1-1; 10 bases line up with TRBD1. CDR3 length: 14 residues. The V gene end was trimmed by 4 bases and the J gene end by 3 bases; junction bases not matched to a gene: 3. Germline assignment: CDR1 SGHNT and CDR2 YYREEE (reference sequence). The CDR3 sequence: CASSKTGGDTEAFF. CDR3 sequence (DNA): TGTGCCAGCAGCAAGACAGGGGGCGACACTGAAGCTTTCTTT. Filled out from reference TRBV5-4 and TRBJ1-1, the complete variable domain reads ETGVTQSPTHLIKTRGQQVTLRCSSQSGHNTVSWYQQALGQGPQFIFQYYREEENGRGNFPPRFSGLQFPNYSSELNVNALELDDSALYLCASSKTGGDTEAFFGQGTRLTVV.

The chain has TRBV19 and TRBJ2-1; D is perhaps TRBD1 (6 bases). CDR3 length: 14 amino acids. The V gene lost 6 bases and the J gene lost 2 bases, with 11 bases spanning the gap. CDR1 LNHDA and CDR2 SQIVND come from the germline V gene (reference sequence). The CDR3 sequence is CASRMGAAYNEQFF. In DNA, the CDR3 is TGTGCCAGTAGAATGGGGGCAGCCTACAATGAGCAGTTCTTC.

In this sample, this clone turned up a few times. The J gene is TRBJ1-5, the V gene TRBV28, with TRBD1 matching 7 bases. This CDR3 is 17 amino acids long. Germline loops: CDR1 MDHEN, CDR2 SYDVKM. V trimming: 7 bases; J trimming: 0 bases; junction bases outside the gene matches: 12. For the CDR3, the DNA is TGTGCCAGCACTGGGGACAGCATTCTCAATAGCAATCAGCCCCAGCATTTT. It encodes CASTGDSILNSNQPQHF.